A selection of T cell receptor beta chains follows, all from one sample in a study of T-cell memory formation after mild COVID-19. TCRdb recomputed calls from the 5' RACE reads with MiXCR, one row per CDR3 protein. In the table there are approximately 300,000 distinct CDR3 sequences, 15% of which are singletons. The sequencing input was PBMCs or a T cell subset sorted from them (not recorded which). The receptors here all came from a man between 18 and 35 years old who had mild COVID-19 (a few samples of this study predate the infection). Cell type and time point are not known. Each CDR3 is given with its conserved first and last residue. Fields, in order: clone size, J gene, V gene, D gene, CDR3 protein, CDR3 DNA. The D gene is left open where the match is weak. Clone sizes are given selectively: once, few, many, or a class where the clone is expanded.

>few|TRBJ2-1|TRBV9|TRBD2
CASSVGGWGGEQFF
TGTGCCAGCAGCGTAGGAGGCTGGGGGGGTGAGCAGTTCTTC
>few|TRBJ1-5|TRBV7-9|NA
CASSLGGEGNQPQHF
TGTGCCAGCAGCTTGGGGGGAGAAGGCAATCAGCCCCAGCATTTT
>many|TRBJ2-3|TRBV27|NA
CASSPRTAGADTQYF
TGTGCCAGCAGTCCCCGGACCGCCGGGGCAGATACGCAGTATTTT
>NA|TRBJ1-4|TRBV7-9|NA
CASTTLYDRKLFF
TGTGCCAGCACCACCCTTTATGACCGTAAACTGTTTTTT
>many|TRBJ2-5|TRBV29-1|TRBD2
CSAGGAKETQYF
TGCAGCGCGGGGGGGGCGAAAGAGACCCAGTACTTC
>many|TRBJ1-2|TRBV18|NA
CASSPDGARLRSAFNYGYTF
TGTGCCAGCTCACCGGACGGAGCACGCCTGAGATCAGCTTTTAACTATGGCTACACCTTC
>many|TRBJ2-4|TRBV6-5|NA
CASSYGGIQYF
TGTGCCAGCAGTTACGGGGGCATTCAGTACTTC
>few|TRBJ2-1|TRBV7-2|TRBD2
CASNGLAGYNEQFF
TGTGCCAGCAACGGACTAGCGGGGTACAATGAGCAGTTCTTC
>NA|TRBJ1-5|TRBV27|NA
CASSPNGGPQHF
TGTGCCAGCAGTCCCAACGGAGGGCCCCAGCATTTT
>NA|TRBJ2-6|TRBV11-2|NA
CASVFSGANVLTF
TGTGCCAGCGTGTTTTCTGGGGCCAACGTCCTGACTTTC
>many|TRBJ2-1|TRBV11-2|NA
CASSEGLQGNEQFF
TGTGCCAGCAGCGAGGGCCTCCAGGGCAACGAGCAGTTCTTC
>many|TRBJ2-1|TRBV7-2|NA
CASSLAGFNNEQFF
TGTGCCAGCAGCCTGGCCGGGTTTAATAATGAGCAGTTCTTC
>few|TRBJ2-1|TRBV29-1|TRBD2
CSVGGTSGGAAYNEQFF
TGCAGCGTCGGCGGGACTAGCGGGGGGGCCGCCTACAATGAGCAGTTCTTC
>few|TRBJ1-1|TRBV6-2/TRBV6-3|NA
CASSYGGSRTEAFF
TGTGCCAGCAGTTACGGGGGTTCGAGGACTGAAGCTTTCTTT
>medium-sized|TRBJ1-4|TRBV7-8|NA
CASSFGEKLFF
TGTGCCAGCAGCTTTGGGGAAAAACTGTTTTTT
>few|TRBJ2-1|TRBV20-1|TRBD2
CSARPPGLAGALTSYNEQFF
TGCAGTGCTAGACCTCCCGGACTAGCGGGGGCCCTAACGTCCTACAATGAGCAGTTCTTC
>NA|TRBJ1-1|TRBV20-1|NA
CSARDLGVDTEAFF
TGCAGTGCTAGAGATTTAGGGGTTGACACTGAAGCTTTCTTT
>NA|TRBJ2-5|TRBV12-3/TRBV12-4|TRBD1
CASSLPGQGKETQYF
TGTGCCAGCAGTTTACCGGGACAGGGGAAAGAGACCCAGTACTTC
>few|TRBJ2-7|TRBV7-9|NA
CASSFMSYEQYF
TGTGCCAGCAGCTTCATGTCTTACGAGCAGTACTTC
>NA|TRBJ2-5|TRBV7-2|NA
CASSSFPGTQETQYF
TGTGCCAGCAGCTCTTTCCCCGGGACCCAAGAGACCCAGTACTTC
>NA|TRBJ1-6|TRBV5-1|TRBD1
CASSLAGRDRDDSPLHF
TGCGCCAGCAGCTTGGCCGGCCGGGACAGGGATGATTCACCCCTCCACTTT
>NA|TRBJ2-5|TRBV9|TRBD2
CASSALMGGEETQYF
TGTGCCAGCAGCGCCCTGATGGGGGGGGAGGAGACCCAGTACTTC
>many|TRBJ2-5|TRBV27|NA
CASSRRRFETQYF
TGTGCCAGCAGTCGAAGGCGTTTCGAGACCCAGTACTTC
>NA|TRBJ2-1|TRBV9|NA
CASSVEVGRNEQFF
TGTGCCAGCAGCGTAGAGGTCGGGCGCAATGAGCAGTTCTTC
>NA|TRBJ2-5|TRBV9|NA
CASSPRPELGTQYF
TGTGCCAGCAGCCCCCGACCTGAACTCGGGACCCAGTACTTC
>few|TRBJ1-2|TRBV5-1|NA
CASSVEGRSYTF
TGCGCCAGCAGCGTAGAGGGACGGAGCTACACCTTC
>NA|TRBJ2-2|TRBV24-1|NA
CASRQPNTGELFF
TGTGCCAGCAGACAGCCGAACACCGGGGAGCTGTTTTTT
>NA|TRBJ2-1|TRBV20-1|NA
CSAWGNEQFF
TGCAGTGCTTGGGGGAATGAGCAGTTCTTC
>few|TRBJ2-1|TRBV11-2|NA
CASRLSSDEQFF
TGTGCCAGCAGGCTTAGCAGTGATGAGCAGTTCTTC
>many|TRBJ2-7|TRBV29-1|TRBD1
CSVISDRDYEQYF
TGCAGCGTCATATCGGACAGGGACTACGAGCAGTACTTC